Sequencing of this TCR beta chain was carried out in a study of neurological immune-mediated disorders. Study-level results: Private repertoires in all groups were suggested by the finding that expanded clones across subjects shared no CDR3 amino acid sequences.

CDR3 size: 13 residues. Trimming cost V 4 bases and J 5 bases, with 11 bases left between them. Germline assignment: CDR1 ENHRY and CDR2 SYGVKD. For this clonotype: Antigen: not known.

A single record per CDR3 protein comes from TCRdb applying MiXCR to the 5' RACE reads. This repertoire shows around 90,000 distinct CDR3 sequences, about 12% found once; its top ten account for roughly 5%. Time point specified: longitudinal time-point 2. The unsorted libraries were made from 2 million PBMCs kept at -80 C. The receptor was derived from a female donor with HTLV-1-associated myelopathy (HAM/TSP). Source material: PBMCs. The chain links TRBV10-3 to TRBJ1-1; perhaps TRBD1 as D (5 bases). In DNA form, the CDR3 reads TGTGCCATCAGTGCGGGGGGTCGGACTGAAGCTTTCTTT. Translated, it gives CAISAGGRTEAFF.